Below are 7 T cell receptor beta chains sequenced from a single sample in a study of cytomegalovirus exposure and HLA in healthy donors. PCR was performed using 60 Vbeta and 13 Jbeta primers. Sequenced by immunoSEQ multiplex PCR; TCRdb stores in-frame clones only, minus some. The sample shows 100,000 to 150,000 clones, roughly two thirds of them seen only once. The sequenced sample consisted of PBMCs. These receptors all stem from a young man in good health and CMV-seropositive.

The rearrangement uses TRBV27 and TRBJ2-7, with 11 bases lining up with TRBD2. The CDR3 has 16 residues. After removal of 6 bases from V and 1 base from J, the junction contained 8 bases not matched to a gene. Looked up from germline, CDR1 is MNHEY and CDR2 is SMNVEV (reference sequence). This chain's CDR3 is CASSPYGTSGSYEQYF. In nucleotides, the CDR3 is TGTGCCAGCAGCCCTTATGGGACTAGCGGATCCTACGAGCAGTACTTC.

Points on this clone: A junction boundary mismatches the germline segment, possibly from a read error. The rearrangement links TRBV6-5 to TRBJ2-1; D is uncertain. The germline V gene has CDR1 MNHEY and CDR2 SVGAGI. The length of the CDR3 is 14 residues. CDR3 sequence: CTSSYYSLDNEQFF. CDR3 nucleotide sequence: TGTACCAGCAGTTACTACAGTCTGGACAATGAGCAGTTCTTC.

This clone was found once. The chain has TRBV2 and TRBJ2-2; D may be TRBD1 (6 bases). CDR3 size: 14 residues. Trimming cost V 6 bases and J 2 bases, with 10 bases left between them. Germline V gives CDR1 SNHLY, CDR2 FYNNEI. CDR3 bases: TGTGCCAGCAGGGACAGCGCCAACACCGGGGAGCTGTTTTTT. Its protein is CASRDSANTGELFF.

This sequence joins TRBV29-1 and TRBJ2-3; 9 bases line up with TRBD1. Germline assignment: CDR1 SQVTM and CDR2 ANQGSEA. The CDR3 covers 13 residues. The junction had 5 bases not matched to a gene; V was cut back by 4 bases and J by 6 bases. CDR3: CSVAGQGRDTQYF. In DNA, the CDR3 is TGCAGCGTTGCTGGACAGGGGAGGGATACGCAGTATTTT.

The chain is built from TRBV2 and TRBJ2-1; D remains unclear. The CDR3 extends over 16 amino acids. Trimming removed 0 bases at V and 6 bases at J, with 15 bases between. Germline CDR1 and CDR2: SNHLY and FYNNEI. In nucleotides, the CDR3 is TGTGCCAGCAGTGAAGCCTGGGCCCTCATGGGCAATGAGCAGTTCTTC. The encoded protein is CASSEAWALMGNEQFF.

This clone occurred a few times. The chain is built from TRBV6-1 and TRBJ2-7; 10 bases map to TRBD2. The germline CDR1 and CDR2 sequences are MNHNS and SASEGT. CDR3 size: 15 residues. Trimming took 6 bases from V and 5 from J; bases not matched to a gene: 10. Here the CDR3 DNA reads TGTGCCAGCAGCACCGTATCTAGCGGGAGCCACGAGCAGTACTTC. This sequence encodes CASSTVSSGSHEQYF.

This clone was detected only a few times. This sequence joins TRBV7-3 and TRBJ2-1; 7 bases map to TRBD2. With 5 bases clipped from V and 10 bases from J, the junction kept 8 bases outside the gene matches. Germline V CDR1 and CDR2: SGHTA, FQGTGA. The length of the CDR3 is 13 residues. The CDR3 nucleotides are TGTGCCAGCAGCGTGACTAGCATCGGGGAGCAGTTCTTC. Encoded protein: CASSVTSIGEQFF.